Sequencing of this T cell receptor beta chain was carried out in a study of blood T cell repertoires in COVID-19. Study-level information: Donors in the United States, Italy and Spain gave samples during acute or convalescent COVID-19. Sources were T cells, B-cell-depleted T cells, or PBMCs; the material itself was cDNA or gDNA.

Authors' processing steps: Amplification of reference gene primers was used by the study to estimate nucleated cell counts. The repertoire was sequenced with immunoSEQ multiplex PCR; TCRdb's copy has only in-frame clones and lacks some. V and J calls and clone size follow that table, whereas D and trimming were derived from the DNA. Here the sample spans 190,000 or so clones, approximately 78% being singletons. CDR1 LGHDT and CDR2 YNNKEL come from the germline V gene (reference sequence). The CDR3 has 16 residues. V was clipped by 0 bases and J by 0 bases, with 9 bases between them. The clonotype was recovered from a woman aged 80 or older with COVID-19, enrolled during active disease. Sequencing was carried out using peripheral blood. This sequence joins TRBV3-1 (or the pseudogene TRBV3-2) and TRBJ2-1; maybe TRBD2 (5 bases). The DNA for the CDR3 is TGTGCCAGCAGCCAAGATGTAGGGAGCTCCTACAATGAGCAGTTCTTC. It codes for CASSQDVGSSYNEQFF.